The entry that follows covers one T cell receptor (beta chain) sequence. The record originates from a study of blood T cells in healthy people across ages. A J-beta primer mix and a sample-barcoded 5' primer were used in a second PCR of roughly 6 to 11 cycles. Template switching added a 12-random-nucleotide identifier to every cDNA molecule. TCRdb re-called the 5' RACE reads with MiXCR, one entry per CDR3 protein. The table lists roughly 1.7 million distinct CDR3 sequences, roughly a third of them singletons. Looked up from germline, CDR1 is MNHNS and CDR2 is SASEGT. With 7 bases clipped from V and 3 bases from J, the junction kept 4 bases outside the gene matches. This CDR3 has 14 amino acids. Every donor provided 7.5 to 10 milliliters of peripheral blood.

The chain recombines TRBV6-1 with TRBJ2-3, with 10 positions matching TRBD2. Sequenced sample: blood. The receptor was isolated from a woman under 40 in good health. As DNA, the CDR3 is TGTGCCAGCACGAAGCGGGGGGGAACAGATACGCAGTATTTT. It encodes CASTKRGGTDTQYF.